Detailed here is one T cell receptor beta chain. This clonotype has a handful of counts. The clone's antigen remains unknown. The sample holds no much larger clone one base away, and base qualities are not on file. This sample is drawn from a study of T cells after yellow fever vaccination (dated by TCRdb to about 2019). With respect to the entire study: Libraries from fractions with low cell numbers were prepared with the SMART-Seq v4 Ultra Low Input RNA kit. Two healthy male donors, one aged 18 to 30 and one aged 30 to 40 years, made up the cohort. To follow T-cell clones before and after primary and booster YFV17D yellow fever vaccination, bulk TCR alpha and beta repertoires were sequenced over time. Blood was drawn at multiple timepoints before and after primary and secondary immunization, with bulk PBMC replicates and cell subsets isolated. Study-wide findings and limitations: After the booster, most of the clones that had expanded following primary vaccination were detected again (roughly 96% of CD4 and around 90% of CD8), which suggests that memory was broadly maintained. Because the study included only a couple of donors, the extent to which the findings can be generalized is limited. Computational filtering was required because FACS-sorted repertoires could contain abundant contaminating clonotypes from the bulk population. Compared with the primary T-cell response, the secondary T-cell response was weaker but faster, peaking on day 5 rather than day 15. A small share of clonotypes was detected in both CD4 and CD8 compartments, with the overlap likely arising from convergent recombination.

TCRdb lists the instrument as Illumina NovaSeq 6000. TCR cDNA was synthesized by 5'RACE template switching, through which a universal primer site and unique molecular identifiers were introduced. Priming for cDNA synthesis came from both the TCR alpha and TCR beta constant segments. Two PCR steps were used to amplify libraries, with sample barcodes and sequencing adapters being added in the second step. Libraries were sequenced on Illumina HiSeq 2500 (2x100 bp) or NovaSeq (2x150 bp). The authors' pipeline ran thus. MIGEC handled demultiplexing of reads and collapsing into UMI consensus sequences, while MiXCR performed V(D)J alignment. Clonotypes responding to the vaccine were identified with edgeR on replicate PBMC samples, with the criteria of FDR below 0.01 and a log2 fold change above 5 up to day 15. Bulk clonotypes were assigned CD4 or CD8 identity according to which sequenced CD4 or CD8 repertoire held them at higher abundance. The public reads were quality trimmed at Q25 with fastp and then assembled into clones with MiXCR by TCRdb, keeping productive beta chains. Identical CDR3 protein sequences are pooled into one entry, listed with their most common genes and DNA. For this entry, the V and J calls and clone size follow TCRdb and not the study's own pipeline. This sample is represented by some 99,000 distinct CDR3 sequences; less than 6% of them were singletons. The top ten constitute about two fifths of the sample.

The sample's treatment or condition, from its label and the paper: live attenuated yellow fever vaccine strain. A standard Ficoll-Paque protocol was used to isolate PBMCs from peripheral blood. CD4 and CD8 T-cell fractions were isolated with Dynabeads CD4 and CD8 positive selection kits. TriZol was used to extract RNA from bulk PBMCs, from CD4 and CD8 fractions, and from dextramer-positive and dextramer-negative fractions. The V end loses 1 base and the J end loses 4 bases, and a stretch of 6 bases separates them. Taken from the germline V gene, the CDR1 and CDR2 loops are SGHVS and FNYEAQ. Taken from cysteine to phenylalanine, the CDR3 has 13 residues. Here the CDR3 DNA is all that survives: 39 bases in frame from base 1.

Here the chain combines TRBV7-6 and TRBJ2-3, with no reliable assignment of the D segment. The receptor was isolated from a man between 18 and 35 years old who received the YFV17D yellow fever vaccine. The sequencing used CD8+ T cells sorted from PBMCs, collected 10 days after the yellow fever booster vaccination. The DNA sequence is TGTGCCAGCAGCTTAGGTCTAGCAGATACGCAGTATTTT. Its protein product is CASSLGLADTQYF.